The 23 T cell receptor beta chains reported below all come from one sample, sequenced in a study of blood T cell repertoires in COVID-19. Some clones are missing from TCRdb's copy, which holds only in-frame ones; the method was immunoSEQ multiplex PCR. The data show 150,000 to 200,000 clones, 88% seen once. Sequencing used PBMCs or T cells enriched from blood (not recorded which). The origin of the receptors is a woman younger than 30 who had recovered from COVID-19.

The genes are TRBV29-1 and TRBJ2-1, with a possible D match to TRBD1 (5 bases). The V and J ends lost 8 bases and 3 bases respectively, with 20 bases between them. The CDR3 length is 15 residues. Per the germline V gene, CDR1 is SQVTM and CDR2 is ANQGSEA. CDR3 in amino acids: CSSVSRRTNYNEQFF. In DNA, the CDR3 is TGCAGCTCCGTCTCCCGCAGGACAAACTACAATGAGCAGTTCTTC.

This chain's CDR3 is CASTKEGRDLDTQYF. CDR3 DNA: TGTGCCAGCACCAAAGAGGGAAGGGACTTAGATACGCAGTATTTT. The gene calls are TRBV27 and TRBJ2-3, with TRBD2 as a possible D gene (6 bases). The germline V and J ends were trimmed by 7 bases and 5 bases, with 19 bases remaining between them. Per germline, CDR1 MNHEY and CDR2 SMNVEV (reference sequence). This CDR3 has 15 amino acids.

V usage is TRBV18 and J usage is TRBJ1-2, with 8 bases aligning to TRBD1. This CDR3 region has 16 residues. After removal of 3 bases from V and 2 bases from J, the junction contained 8 bases not matched to a gene. Germline V CDR1 and CDR2: KGHSH, LQKENI. CDR3 amino acids: CASSPIGQGRNYGYTF. The CDR3 DNA reads as TGTGCCAGCTCACCGATAGGACAGGGAAGAAACTATGGCTACACCTTC.

The table lists this clone with a count of one. The CDR3, as DNA: TGCGCCAGCAGCCGGGTCGGGGGGCACTCTGGGGCCAACGTCCTGACTTTC. It translates to CASSRVGGHSGANVLTF. The genes are TRBV5-1 and TRBJ2-6, with D possibly matching TRBD2 (7 bases). The germline CDR1 and CDR2 sequences are SGHRS and YFSETQ. The CDR3 totals 17 residues. V gave up 4 bases and J gave up 0 bases, with 14 bases separating them. The full variable domain, in which reference TRBV5-1 and TRBJ2-6 provide the parts outside the CDR3, is KAGVTQTPRYLIKTRGQQVTLSCSPISGHRSVSWYQQTPGQGLQFLFEYFSETQRNKGNFPGRFSGRQFSNSRSEMNVSTLELGDSALYLCASSRVGGHSGANVLTFGAGSRLTVL.

V and J are TRBV30 and TRBJ1-3; D is perhaps TRBD1 (6 bases). V lost 0 bases, J lost 0 bases, and 18 bases lay in between. The CDR3 totals 18 residues. Per the germline V gene, CDR1 is GTSNPN and CDR2 is SVGIG (reference sequence). CDR3 in amino acids: CAWSVLGQGTLSGNTIYF. The CDR3 DNA sequence: TGTGCCTGGAGTGTATTGGGTCAGGGGACACTCTCTGGAAACACCATATATTTT.

Of note for this clone: This same CDR3 is encoded by further DNA sequences in the sample. J is TRBJ1-1 and V is TRBV27; 7 bases are shared with TRBD1. The germline gives CDR1 MNHEY, CDR2 SMNVEV (reference sequence). With V trimmed by 2 bases and J by 2 bases, 5 bases remained unmatched. The CDR3 covers 15 residues. CDR3 loop: CASSLRTGVNTEAFF. For the CDR3, the DNA is TGTGCCAGCAGTTTAAGAACAGGGGTAAACACTGAAGCTTTCTTT.

This rearrangement joins TRBV9 to TRBJ2-3, with D perhaps TRBD2 (6 bases). Trimming left V 5 bases short and J 3 bases short, with 10 bases between. Germline CDR1 reads SGDLS; CDR2 reads YYNGEE. CDR3 length equals 13 residues. The CDR3 DNA is TGTGCCAGCAGTTCGGGGAGGACAGATACGCAGTATTTT. Protein sequence: CASSSGRTDTQYF.

This clone was found once. V and J are TRBV6-1 and TRBJ2-7; 7 bases map to TRBD1. The V segment lost 4 bases and the J segment 1 base; nucleotides outside the gene matches: 10. Germline CDR1 and CDR2: MNHNS and SASEGT. This CDR3 spans 16 amino acids. The CDR3 bases are TGTGCCAGCAGTGCCCCGGGACAGAAAATATCCTACGAGCAGTACTTC. It is translated as CASSAPGQKISYEQYF.

The chain's CDR3 is CASSLTGSTAGYTF. The CDR3 DNA follows: TGTGCCAGCAGCTTGACAGGGTCAACGGCTGGCTACACCTTC. The V and J genes are TRBV7-2 and TRBJ1-2; TRBD1 matches at 7 bases. The V segment lost 3 bases and the J segment 7 bases; nucleotides outside the gene matches: 8. Germline CDR1 and CDR2: SGHTA and FQGNSA. CDR3 length: 14 residues.

This chain connects TRBV28 to TRBJ2-7, with 7 bases lining up with TRBD2. CDR3 size: 11 residues. V shed 8 bases, J shed 2 bases, and the junction held 0 bases outside the gene matches. Per the germline V gene, CDR1 is MDHEN and CDR2 is SYDVKM. The CDR3 nucleotides are TGTGCCAGCGGGAGGGCCTACGAGCAGTACTTC. Its translation is CASGRAYEQYF.

This rearrangement joins TRBV6-5 to TRBJ1-6, with TRBD1 as a possible D gene (6 bases). CDR3 length equals 14 residues. The V end was cut by 8 bases, the J end by 6 bases, with 14 bases between. Germline CDR1 and CDR2: MNHEY and SVGAGI. The CDR3 sequence: CASAGVFANSPLHF. The DNA for the CDR3 is TGTGCCAGCGCAGGGGTTTTTGCTAATTCACCCCTCCACTTT.

The V call is TRBV10-2, the J call TRBJ2-7; D is possibly TRBD1 (5 bases). V shed 2 bases and J shed 3 bases, with 17 bases lying between them. Germline V gene sequence: CDR1 WSHSY, CDR2 SAAADI. This CDR3 has 16 amino acids. The CDR3 loop reads CASSELPWTNRYEQYF. Here the CDR3 DNA reads TGCGCCAGCAGTGAGCTACCCTGGACAAACCGCTACGAGCAGTACTTC.

The chain employs TRBV14 and TRBJ2-7, with 7 positions matching TRBD1. Germline-derived CDR1 and CDR2 are SGHDN and FVKESK. V shed 7 bases and J 0 bases; nucleotides not matched to a gene: 9. This CDR3 region has 15 residues. This CDR3 is CASILWPGGSYEQYF. The DNA of the CDR3 is TGTGCCAGCATCTTGTGGCCAGGGGGCTCCTACGAGCAGTACTTC. Drawing the rest from reference TRBV14 and TRBJ2-7, the complete variable domain is EAGVTQFPSHSVIEKGQTVTLRCDPISGHDNLYWYRRVMGKEIKFLLHFVKESKQDESGMPNNRFLAERTGGTYSTLKVQPAELEDSGVYFCASILWPGGSYEQYFGPGTRLTVT.

The chain combines TRBV6-4 with TRBJ1-4; 8 bases agree with TRBD1. CDR1 is MRHNA, CDR2 SNTAGT, per germline. The V segment lost 6 bases and the J segment 0 bases; nucleotides outside the gene matches: 3. The CDR3 covers 15 residues. CDR3 in amino acids: CASRPQGATNEKLFF. The CDR3 DNA sequence: TGTGCCAGCAGGCCACAGGGGGCAACTAATGAAAAACTGTTTTTT.

This clone was counted many times. CDR3 residues: CASILTGGTDEKLFF. The CDR3 DNA is TGTGCCAGCATTCTAACGGGGGGAACAGATGAAAAACTGTTTTTT. The chain recombines TRBV2 with TRBJ1-4, with D perhaps matching TRBD1 (5 bases). The CDR3 loop spans 15 amino acids. Germline CDR1 and CDR2: SNHLY and FYNNEI. V was cut by 7 bases and J by 6 bases, with 18 bases left in between.

The chain links TRBV4-1 to TRBJ1-6, with a weak D call TRBD1 (5 bases). Germline-derived CDR1 and CDR2 are MGHRA and YSYEKL. This CDR3 is built from 17 residues. The V end lost 1 base, the J end lost 10 bases, and 20 bases lay between the germline ends. CDR3 sequence reads: CASSQGYAGLSGSPLHF. The CDR3 DNA is TGCGCCAGCAGCCAAGGGTATGCAGGGCTGAGCGGGTCACCCCTCCACTTT.

The rearrangement links TRBV4-1 to TRBJ2-1, with 7 bases fitting TRBD2. There are 15 residues in the CDR3. J was trimmed by 5 bases and V by 9 bases; bases with no gene match: 13. The germline gives CDR1 MGHRA, CDR2 YSYEKL. The CDR3 sequence is CASSAPGLTDNEQFF. The CDR3 coding sequence is TGCGCCAGTTCGGCTCCGGGACTAACCGACAATGAGCAGTTCTTC.

The V call is TRBV5-5, the J call TRBJ2-7; 8 positions match TRBD2. The V and J ends lost 0 bases and 1 base, in that order; junction bases with no gene match: 9. CDR1 and CDR2 (germline): SGHKS, YYEKEE (reference sequence). The CDR3 has 17 residues. In nucleotides, the CDR3 is TGTGCCAGCAGCTTGGGATGGGAAGCGGGAGCGTCCTACGAGCAGTACTTC. Translation gives CASSLGWEAGASYEQYF.

The CDR3 region has the DNA TGCAGCGTTTTAACAGGGGGAACCAAAAACATTCAGTACTTC. Protein: CSVLTGGTKNIQYF. The gene calls are TRBV29-1 and TRBJ2-4; TRBD1 matches at 8 bases. V gave up 5 bases and J gave up 2 bases; unmatched junction bases: 5. Germline V gene data show CDR1 as SQVTM and CDR2 as ANQGSEA. The CDR3 loop spans 14 amino acids. Supplemented by reference TRBV29-1 and TRBJ2-4, the full variable domain reads SAVISQKPSRDICQRGTSLTIQCQVDSQVTMMFWYRQQPGQSLTLIATANQGSEATYESGFVIDKFPISRPNLTFSTLTVSNMSPEDSSIYLCSVLTGGTKNIQYFGAGTRLSVL.

The genes are TRBV18 and TRBJ1-4; D might be TRBD1 (6 bases). V was cut by 2 bases and J by 8 bases, with 18 bases left in between. Germline CDR1 KGHSH, CDR2 LQKENI. This CDR3 has 16 residues. Here the CDR3 DNA reads TGTGCCAGCTCACCAGGTCGACAGGCCCAGCGGGAAAAACTGTTTTTT. The encoded protein is CASSPGRQAQREKLFF.

The V and J genes are TRBV6-5 and TRBJ1-2; 7 bases line up with TRBD1. Germline V CDR1 and CDR2: MNHEY, SVGAGI. The CDR3 runs 15 residues. J lost 8 bases, V lost 1 base, and 10 bases had no gene match. In DNA, the CDR3 is TGTGCCAGCAGTTACTTACCTACAGGGGATGGCGGCTACACCTTC. Its translation: CASSYLPTGDGGYTF.

This chain joins TRBV7-9 and TRBJ2-7; no firm D call. V was shortened by 2 bases and J by 5 bases, with 13 bases between the two germline ends. This CDR3 is 14 amino acids long. Germline-derived CDR1 and CDR2 are SEHNR and FQNEAQ (reference sequence). DNA for the CDR3: TGTGCCAGCAGCTTATCTCGTCAGGTTAACGAGCAGTACTTC. Encoded protein: CASSLSRQVNEQYF. The full variable domain, in which reference TRBV7-9 and TRBJ2-7 provide the parts outside the CDR3, is DTGVSQNPRHKITKRGQNVTFRCDPISEHNRLYWYRQTLGQGPEFLTYFQNEAQLEKSRLLSDRFSAERPKGSFSTLEIQRTEQGDSAMYLCASSLSRQVNEQYFGPGTRLTVT.

This chain connects TRBV29-1 to TRBJ2-2; TRBD1 matches 9 bases. Trimming at V came to 6 bases and at J to 3 bases, leaving 5 bases not matched to a gene. The CDR3 extends over 14 amino acids. Germline lookup yields CDR1 SQVTM and CDR2 ANQGSEA. The CDR3 DNA reads as TGCAGCGTACAGGGACAGGGAGACACCGGGGAGCTGTTTTTT. Its protein is CSVQGQGDTGELFF.